The clone carrying this T cell receptor beta chain was picked up many times. Antigen: not known. This sample's treatment: roughly 18 received Ad26.COV2.S at low or high dose, single or two shots; 5 received placebo; per-sample allocation not given. Sampling occurred on day 63 after the first vaccine or placebo injection. CDR1 and CDR2 (germline): LNHDA, SQIVND (reference sequence). The CDR3 contains 17 residues. The V end lost 3 bases, the J end lost 0 bases, and 15 bases lay between the germline ends. The source of the sample is a study of Ad26.COV2.S vaccination and SARS-CoV-2 variants. The study's findings and limits: TCR breadth and depth analyses may have underestimated total T cell responses. Recipients given vaccine exceeded placebo recipients in spike-specific TCR breadth.

Produced via immunoSEQ multiplex PCR; TCRdb's table is partial and in-frame only. The repertoire includes more than 300,000 clones, 85% of them detected once, and approximately 2.2% sits in the top ten. The clonotype was recovered from a person between 18 and 60 years old who received the Ad26.COV2.S COVID-19 vaccine or a placebo. The starting material was peripheral blood, obtained in a trial of Ad26.COV2.S vaccine versus placebo. The rearrangement joins TRBV19 to TRBJ1-3; D unclear. CDR3 nucleotide sequence: TGTGCCAGTAGTATGTCGTTACGGGGAGTCTCTGGAAACACCATATATTTT. It encodes CASSMSLRGVSGNTIYF.